The 6 T cell receptor beta chains below all came from one sample that was sequenced in a study of cytomegalovirus exposure and HLA in healthy donors. Primers for the PCR totalled 60 Vbeta and 13 Jbeta. Generated by immunoSEQ multiplex PCR, the TCRdb table keeps only in-frame clones and is missing some. This table holds roughly 70,000 clones, 85% to 90% found once. The sequenced material came from PBMCs. These receptors were obtained from a woman in her 30s in good health and CMV-seropositive.

CDR3 in amino acids: CASSWSGNNEQFF. The CDR3 region has the DNA TGTGCCAGCAGCTGGAGCGGGAACAATGAGCAGTTCTTC. This chain joins TRBV7-9 and TRBJ2-1, with 7 bases identical to TRBD2. The CDR3 totals 13 residues. Germline loops: CDR1 SEHNR, CDR2 FQNEAQ (reference sequence). V shed 4 bases, J shed 5 bases, and the junction held 2 bases outside the gene matches.

The chain couples TRBV2 to TRBJ2-2; 12 positions match TRBD2. V shed 0 bases, J shed 6 bases, and the junction held 5 bases outside the gene matches. The CDR3 runs to 17 residues. Germline CDR1 is SNHLY and CDR2 is FYNNEI. CDR3 protein: CASSEALAGGVAGELFF. The CDR3 DNA reads TGTGCCAGCAGTGAAGCGCTAGCGGGAGGGGTGGCCGGGGAGCTGTTTTTT.

CDR3: CSASKGNEQYF. CDR3 DNA sequence: TGCAGTGCTAGTAAGGGGAACGAGCAGTACTTC. The gene calls are TRBV20-1 and TRBJ2-7; D is possibly TRBD1 (5 bases). From germline, CDR1 is DFQATT and CDR2 SNEGSKA (reference sequence). Deletions cut 3 bases from V and 5 bases from J, with 8 bases between. The CDR3 runs to 11 residues.

This chain joins TRBV2 and TRBJ2-5; D is possibly TRBD2 (7 bases). Trimming removed 3 bases at V and 4 bases at J, with 12 bases between. Germline CDR1 is SNHLY and CDR2 is FYNNEI. The CDR3 length is 14 residues. The CDR3 bases are TGTGCCAGCAGTGATGCGGGGGCTGGAGAGACCCAGTACTTC. It encodes CASSDAGAGETQYF.

A single count supports this clone. The chain couples TRBV11-2 to TRBJ2-1; 9 bases are a match to TRBD2. The V gene's germline CDR1 is SGHAT and CDR2 FQNNGV. The junction had 10 bases not matched to a gene; V was cut back by 3 bases and J by 7 bases. CDR3 length: 16 residues. The CDR3 reads CASSFETAGGNNEQFF. CDR3 DNA sequence: TGTGCCAGCAGCTTTGAAACAGCGGGAGGAAATAATGAGCAGTTCTTC.

About this clone: Other DNA sequences in the sample encode the same CDR3. The chain recombines TRBV4-1 with TRBJ2-7; 10 nucleotides agree with TRBD2. V was pared by 0 bases and J by 4 bases, with 3 bases of the junction left unmatched. This CDR3 has 15 amino acids. In germline, CDR1 is MGHRA, CDR2 YSYEKL. In nucleotides, the CDR3 is TGCGCCAGCAGCCAAGAGGCTAGCGGGAGTTACGAGCAGTACTTC. It codes for CASSQEASGSYEQYF.